These 8 T cell receptor beta chains were all obtained from the same sample, sequenced in a study of T cells after yellow fever vaccination. TCRdb fed the 5' RACE reads into MiXCR, producing one record per CDR3 protein. The repertoire holds about 340,000 distinct CDR3 sequences, with roughly 4% as singletons. The input for sequencing was PBMCs, taken 5 days after the yellow fever booster vaccination. All receptors come from a man between 18 and 29 years old who received the YFV17D yellow fever vaccine.

This clonotype was observed at least ten times. The CDR3 spells CASSSDSSYEQYF. Written as DNA, the CDR3 is TGCGCCAGCAGCTCGGACAGCTCCTACGAGCAGTACTTC. The chain couples TRBV5-1 to TRBJ2-7; tentative D call: TRBD1 (6 bases). V dropped 3 bases and J dropped 0 bases, with 7 bases sitting between them. The CDR3 spans 13 residues. Germline V gives CDR1 SGHRS, CDR2 YFSETQ.

This clonotype was counted ten times or more. The chain joins TRBV28 to TRBJ1-1; a weak D match, TRBD1 (5 bases). Germline V gives CDR1 MDHEN, CDR2 SYDVKM. This CDR3 has 14 amino acids. V lost 2 bases, J lost 5 bases, and 12 bases lay in between. In nucleotides, the CDR3 is TGTGCCAGCAGTTTAGGAGGGGTGAGAACTGAAGCTTTCTTT. Amino acids: CASSLGGVRTEAFF.

This clonotype has only a few counts. This rearrangement joins TRBV6-6 to TRBJ2-5; D may match TRBD1 or TRBD2 (7 bases each). Trimming shortened V by 2 bases and J by 5 bases, and 18 bases separated the two germline ends. The CDR3 sequence is 16 residues long. Germline assignment: CDR1 MNHNY and CDR2 SVGAGI (reference sequence). The CDR3 is CASSYPGRQGGETQYF. The CDR3 nucleotides are TGTGCCAGCAGTTACCCGGGTCGCCAGGGGGGGGAGACCCAGTACTTC.

The gene calls are TRBV5-1 and TRBJ2-7; D gene uncertain. CDR1 is SGHRS and CDR2 is YFSETQ in the germline V gene. The CDR3 has 15 amino acids. The germline V and J ends were trimmed by 1 base and 3 bases, with 14 bases remaining between them. CDR3 loop: CASSLILGSRYEQYF. CDR3 nucleotide sequence: TGCGCCAGCAGCTTGATATTGGGCAGTCGCTACGAGCAGTACTTC.

This clonotype was counted at least ten times. The V and J genes are TRBV7-2 and TRBJ2-3; a possible D gene is TRBD2 (6 bases). Germline CDR1 and CDR2: SGHTA and FQGNSA. Trimming took off 3 bases at V and 1 base at J, with 8 bases between the two ends. This CDR3 contains 14 residues. CDR3 amino acids: CASSLVAGTDTQYF. Here the CDR3 DNA reads TGTGCCAGCAGCTTGGTAGCGGGCACAGATACGCAGTATTTT.

This chain connects TRBV29-1 to TRBJ2-1; 8 bases align to TRBD1. The length of the CDR3 is 14 residues. V lost 6 bases and J lost 4; bases outside the gene matches: 8. Germline V gives CDR1 SQVTM, CDR2 ANQGSEA. In nucleotides, the CDR3 is TGCAGCGTGGTCGGACAGGGCCGGTACAATGAGCAGTTCTTC. Its protein is CSVVGQGRYNEQFF.

The sample holds many counts of this clonotype. The chain has TRBV10-3 and TRBJ2-7; unclear D gene. The V end lost 4 bases, the J end lost 4 bases, and 11 bases lay between the germline ends. This CDR3 contains 13 residues. Germline V gene data show CDR1 as ENHRY and CDR2 as SYGVKD. The CDR3 nucleotides read TGTGCCATCAGTGGGGTTGGAGCTTACGAGCAGTACGTC. Its protein product is CAISGVGAYEQYV.

Only a few counts were recorded for this clonotype. J is TRBJ1-2 and V is TRBV6-5; 7 bases map to TRBD1. Germline CDR1 reads MNHEY; CDR2 reads SVGAGI. The CDR3 covers 14 residues. The trim removed 2 bases at V and 8 bases at J, leaving 8 bases unmatched. The CDR3 sequence is CASSYRQGRSGYTF. CDR3 nucleotide sequence: TGTGCCAGCAGTTACCGACAGGGAAGAAGCGGCTACACCTTC.